The present entry profiles one T cell receptor (beta chain) with its context. Its specificity is not known. Method: immunoSEQ multiplex PCR; TCRdb's copy keeps in-frame clones and lacks some. The sample carries approximately 150,000 clones, 94% recorded once. The sample belongs to a study of T cell responses to AZD1222 COVID-19 vaccine. CDR1 and CDR2 from the germline V gene are MNHEY and SVGAGI. The CDR3 consists of 15 residues. Trimming stripped 0 bases from V and 5 bases from J, with 13 bases between. Findings and limits, study-wide: It was only a handful of AZD1222 recipients who were seropositive at baseline. It should be noted that donors were predominantly white British and more often female, and clonal diversity was possibly underestimated. Repertoires were obtained only post-peak T cell response.

The gene calls are TRBV6-5 and TRBJ1-2; no clear D. This specimen consisted of peripheral blood, obtained 28 days after the second AZD1222 dose. The receptor was derived from an adult who received the AZD1222 COVID-19 vaccine. CDR3 sequence reads: CASSYSEVRRYGYTF. In nucleotides, the CDR3 is TGTGCCAGCAGTTACTCGGAAGTAAGGAGATATGGCTACACCTTC.